Listed below are T cell receptor beta chains from one sample, sequenced in a study of blood T cell repertoires in COVID-19. The repertoire was sequenced with immunoSEQ multiplex PCR; TCRdb's copy has only in-frame clones and lacks some. The sample comprises 200,000 to 250,000 clones, 80% of which are singletons, and about 13% rests with the top ten. The specimen was peripheral blood. These TCRs come from a human donor in a cohort sampled during active COVID-19. CDR3s include the opening cysteine and the closing phenylalanine or tryptophan. D genes are given only for firm matches. Expanded clones get a size class; other rows say once, few or many, or leave the size out.

len	d_gene	abundance	v_gene	j_gene	CDR3nt	CDR3aa
15	TRBD2	.	TRBV11-2	TRBJ2-1	TGTGCCAGCAGCTTCCTAGCGGGAGGGTTCAATGAGCAGTTCTTC	CASSFLAGGFNEQFF
17	TRBD1	once	TRBV11-2	TRBJ2-1	TGTGCCAGCAGCTTAGAAGACTGGGACAGGGTAATCAATGAGCAGTTCTTC	CASSLEDWDRVINEQFF
11	.	.	TRBV12-3/TRBV12-4	TRBJ1-1	TGTGCCAGCAGTTTCGGGTTCGAAGCTTTCTTT	CASSFGFEAFF
16	TRBD1	.	TRBV5-8	TRBJ1-3	TGTGCCAGCAGCCCCGGACAGGGGAAGAAGGGGGACACCATATATTTT	CASSPGQGKKGDTIYF
18	TRBD2	.	TRBV28	TRBJ2-3	TGTGCCAGCAGTTCCCGTTGGGAGGGCAAACAAGGCACAGATACGCAGTATTTT	CASSSRWEGKQGTDTQYF
12	.	.	TRBV10-3	TRBJ2-2	TGTGCCATCAATAGCAACACCGGGGAGCTGTTTTTT	CAINSNTGELFF
16	.	.	TRBV18	TRBJ2-7	TGTGCCAGCTCACCTATTCCTCCGGGAGCTGGGGGCGAGCAGTACTTC	CASSPIPPGAGGEQYF
15	.	.	TRBV21-1	TRBJ2-5	TGTGCCAGCAGCAAGCACAGGGGGCGGTCGGAGACCCAGTACTTC	CASSKHRGRSETQYF
13	TRBD1	.	TRBV27	TRBJ1-4	TGTGCCAGCCTGGACAGGGGCAGTGAAAAACTGTTTTTT	CASLDRGSEKLFF
14	.	.	TRBV7-8	TRBJ2-1	TGTGCCAGCAGCTTAGGGGGACTTAACAATGAGCAGTTCTTC	CASSLGGLNNEQFF
15	.	.	TRBV3-1/TRBV3-2	TRBJ2-3	TGTGCCAGCAGCCTGAGCGGGCCCCGCGCAGATACGCAGTATTTT	CASSLSGPRADTQYF
12	.	.	TRBV29-1	TRBJ2-5	TGCAGCGTTGTAGTTAGTCGGGAGACCCAGTACTTC	CSVVVSRETQYF
13	.	.	TRBV29-1	TRBJ2-3	TGCAGCGCCAACGGCAGGGTAGGAGATACGCAGTATTTT	CSANGRVGDTQYF
12	.	.	TRBV19	TRBJ1-5	TGTGCCAGTACCCCTTCGGAGGGGCCCCAGCATTTT	CASTPSEGPQHF
16	TRBD2	once	TRBV18	TRBJ2-2	TGTGCCAGCTCACCAGGGACTAGCGGGAGTGGAGGGGAGCTGTTTTTT	CASSPGTSGSGGELFF
14	.	.	TRBV14	TRBJ1-6	TGTGCCAGCAGCCAAGAAGCAGGAAATTCACCCCTCCACTTT	CASSQEAGNSPLHF
15	TRBD2	.	TRBV7-9	TRBJ2-1	TGTGCCAGCAGCCCGGGACTAGGGAAAGGCAATGAGCAGTTCTTC	CASSPGLGKGNEQFF
15	.	once	TRBV11-2	TRBJ2-1	TGTGCCAGCAGCTTAGAATCAGGGGGGAACAATGAGCAGTTCTTC	CASSLESGGNNEQFF
14	.	.	TRBV4-2	TRBJ1-2	TGTGCCAGCAGCCAAGATACGGGAGGGGATGGCTACACCTTC	CASSQDTGGDGYTF
14	.	.	TRBV28	TRBJ1-1	TGTGCCAGCAGTTTAGGCCGATTTGTAACTGAAGCTTTCTTT	CASSLGRFVTEAFF
12	TRBD1	.	TRBV12-3/TRBV12-4	TRBJ1-6	TGTGCCAGCAGTGGCGGACAGGGCAGCGGTCACTTT	CASSGGQGSGHF
15	.	.	TRBV6-5	TRBJ2-7	TGTGCCAGCAGTCCATACGGACAGTCAACCTACGAGCAGTACTTC	CASSPYGQSTYEQYF
10	.	.	TRBV29-1	TRBJ1-1	TGCAGCGTTGGGGGCCTGGGGGCTTTCTTT	CSVGGLGAFF
15	.	.	TRBV19	TRBJ1-1	TGTGCCAGTAGCATCTCAGGCCCCATGAACACTGAAGCTTTCTTT	CASSISGPMNTEAFF
16	TRBD1	.	TRBV5-6	TRBJ2-2	TGTGCCAGCAGCTTGACAGGGGGCAGGAGCACCGGGGAGCTGTTTTTT	CASSLTGGRSTGELFF
16	TRBD1	.	TRBV28	TRBJ2-7	TGTGCCAGCAGTTTAATCCCCGGGACAGGGTGGTACGAGCAGTACTTC	CASSLIPGTGWYEQYF
16	TRBD1	.	TRBV6-2/TRBV6-3	TRBJ1-5	TGTGCCAGCAGTTACAAGGGACAGGGGGCGTATCAGCCCCAGCATTTT	CASSYKGQGAYQPQHF
15	TRBD1	.	TRBV4-2	TRBJ2-7	TGTGCCAGCAGCCCTCCGGGACAGGGGTCCTACGAGCAGTACTTC	CASSPPGQGSYEQYF
15	.	few	TRBV6-5	TRBJ1-1	TGTGCCGGCAGCCGCGGGGGGTCGGTGAACACTGAAGCTTTCTTT	CAGSRGGSVNTEAFF
18	.	.	TRBV19	TRBJ2-6	TGTGCCAGTAGTACCTGGTTGGGGCTCCCATCTGGGGCCAACGTCCTGACTTTC	CASSTWLGLPSGANVLTF
15	TRBD1	.	TRBV19	TRBJ1-1	TGTGCCAGTAGTATGGGTCGGACAGGGCGAGTTGAAGCTTTCTTT	CASSMGRTGRVEAFF
15	.	.	TRBV28	TRBJ2-7	TGTGCCAGCACCCCCAGGGCTTGGTCAACCTACGAGCAGTACTTC	CASTPRAWSTYEQYF
13	.	.	TRBV28	TRBJ1-5	TGTGCCAGCAGTTTCTCCAGCAATCAGCCCCAGCATTTT	CASSFSSNQPQHF
16	TRBD1	.	TRBV9	TRBJ1-1	TGTGCCAGCAGCGTAGGACAGGGGTTTATGAACACTGAAGCTTTCTTT	CASSVGQGFMNTEAFF
13	.	.	TRBV11-3	TRBJ2-1	TGTGCCAGCAGCTTAGAAGCCAGGACTGGGCAGTTCTTC	CASSLEARTGQFF